Detailed here is one TCR beta chain. Its antigen is undetermined. This nonspecific control used anti-CD3/anti-CD28 bead stimulation of CD4+ T cells. Sorting selected CD4+ T cells upregulating both CD40 ligand and CD69. Before stimulation, PBMCs underwent CD8+ T cell depletion. The CDR3 is 15 amino acids. V was trimmed by 0 bases and J by 5 bases, leaving 10 bases between them. The V gene's germline CDR1 is MNHNS and CDR2 SASEGT. The sample belongs to a study of persistence of HIV-infected CD4 T cells. The immunoSEQ assay was version 4, run in survey mode. Produced via immunoSEQ multiplex PCR; TCRdb's table is partial and in-frame only. The table records about 46,000 clones, around 90% of them present only once. Findings of the study overall: Degenerate expanded CDR3beta sequences were enriched among CMV- and Gag-responding cells. Within sorted populations, more oligoclonal TCRs accompanied more oligoclonal proviruses. Compared with CD3/CD28-stimulated cells, CMV- and Gag-responding cells showed lower TCRbeta richness.

This clonotype was sampled from an adult woman with HIV who was CMV-seropositive. Source: CD4+ T cells sorted from PBMCs after approximately 19-hour stimulation, taken from a patient who received antiretroviral therapy. V is TRBV6-1 and J is TRBJ2-2; D is possibly TRBD1 or TRBD2 (5 bases each). The CDR3 coding sequence is TGTGCCAGCAGTGAAGCTTTGGGGGATACCGGGGAGCTGTTTTTT. Its protein is CASSEALGDTGELFF.